Listed below are T cell receptor beta chains from one sample, sequenced in a study of Graves' ophthalmopathy and Graves' hyperthyroidism. MiXCR was run by TCRdb on the multiplex PCR reads, yielding one entry per CDR3 protein. Among some 1.1 million distinct CDR3 sequences listed, roughly two fifths were seen once. Specimen: peripheral blood or thyroid tissue (not recorded which). These TCRs come from an adult man with Graves' hyperthyroidism. Both conserved end residues are part of each CDR3. A D gene is named only where the DNA matches it firmly. The size field is filled for only some rows; it gives once, few, many or a size class.

size	D	V	J	DNA	CDR3
NA	NA	TRBV5-1	TRBJ1-1	TGCGCCGGCAGCTTGGTAGGGCGGGAAGACACTGAAGCTTTCTTT	CAGSLVGREDTEAFF
NA	TRBD1	TRBV5-6	TRBJ2-2	TGTGCCAGCAGCCCAACCAGGTCGGACAGGGTTATCACCGGGGAGCTGTTTTTT	CASSPTRSDRVITGELFF
many	NA	TRBV7-2	TRBJ2-2	TGTGCCAGCACCCCAATCCCGACCAACTGGCCGGGGGAGCTGTTTTTT	CASTPIPTNWPGELFF
many	NA	TRBV5-6	TRBJ1-2	TGTGCCAGCAGCCCTGAAGGAGACCGCTATGGCTACACCTTC	CASSPEGDRYGYTF
many	NA	TRBV20-1	TRBJ1-1	TGCAGTGCTAGACCGTGGGGCACTGAAGCTTTCTTT	CSARPWGTEAFF
NA	NA	TRBV4-1	TRBJ2-2	TGCGCCAGCAGCCAAGAGTCGGCCGGGGAGCTGTTTTTT	CASSQESAGELFF
NA	NA	TRBV7-2	TRBJ2-7	TGTGCCAGCAGTCGAAGAGTCTACGAGCAGTACTTC	CASSRRVYEQYF
NA	NA	TRBV9	TRBJ1-1	TGTGCCAGCAGCGTAGGCAGGGGGAACACTGAAGCTTTCTTT	CASSVGRGNTEAFF
few	NA	TRBV20-1	TRBJ2-7	TGCAGTGCCAGAGGCCCAATGGGGACCTACGAGCAGTACTTC	CSARGPMGTYEQYF
NA	NA	TRBV20-1	TRBJ1-1	TGCAGTGCTAGTAGTAGGAGGAGGAACACTGAAGCTTTCTTT	CSASSRRRNTEAFF
many	NA	TRBV9	TRBJ1-1	TGTGCCAGCAGCGTAGACCAGGGGAACACTGAAGCTTTCTTT	CASSVDQGNTEAFF
NA	TRBD1	TRBV12-3/TRBV12-4	TRBJ1-2	TGTGCTAGCAGAACCGGGACAGGAAGTGGCTACACCTTC	CASRTGTGSGYTF
many	NA	TRBV29-1	TRBJ1-1	TGCAGCGGGTCCAAGGCGTTGAGCACTGAAGCTTTCTTT	CSGSKALSTEAFF
many	NA	TRBV7-2	TRBJ1-1	TGTGCCAGCAGCTTATTCAGGGCCACTGAAGCTTTCTTT	CASSLFRATEAFF